The clone carrying this TCR beta chain was recorded many times. The antigen remains unidentified. Trimming took 5 bases from V and 4 from J, leaving 18 bases between them. CDR1 SGHVS and CDR2 FNYEAQ come from the germline V gene. This CDR3 has 16 amino acids. This sample is drawn from a study of blood T cells in healthy people across ages. Sample-barcoded 5' priming and a J-beta primer mix drove a second PCR of about 7 to 12 cycles. MiXCR, run by TCRdb on the 5' RACE reads, gives a single entry per CDR3 protein. The sample carries about 650,000 distinct CDR3 sequences, approximately 31% recorded once. Regarding the study as a whole: Observed TCR beta diversity per million T cells went down as age went up. This fall followed a roughly linear course with age.

Caucasian individuals from Russia who were healthy and aged about 6 to 95 acted as donors. Extraction yielded at least 6 micrograms of total RNA per sample. The chain joins TRBV7-6 to TRBJ2-1, with D perhaps matching TRBD2 (7 bases). The sample consisted of blood. This sequence was found in an elderly woman in good health. The CDR3 DNA reads TGTGCCAGCAGCCCCGGGGGGCCGGGGCCTTACAATGAGCAGTTCTTC. It is translated as CASSPGGPGPYNEQFF.